What follows are 3 T cell receptor beta chains derived from one specimen sequenced in a study of response to subunit inactivated influenza vaccine. TCRdb recomputed calls from the RT-PCR reads with MiXCR, one row per CDR3 protein. Found here are about 780,000 distinct CDR3 sequences, around 20% of them singletons; the top ten hold roughly 11%. The sequencing used PBMCs from blood, collected less than 6 days after vaccination. The receptors shown here come from a man between 45 and 60 years old who received an inactivated influenza vaccine.

This clonotype was seen ten or more times. The CDR3 coding sequence is TGTGCCAGCAGTGAATATGGTCAAGAGACCCAGTACTTC. This sequence encodes CASSEYGQETQYF. This rearrangement joins TRBV25-1 to TRBJ2-5, with D unresolved. Germline lookup yields CDR1 MGHDK and CDR2 SYGVNS. V lost 0 bases, J lost 2 bases, and 4 bases lay in between. This CDR3 contains 13 residues.

This clonotype was observed a handful of times. The chain links TRBV20-1 to TRBJ1-6; D might be TRBD1 (6 bases). Trimming took 0 bases from V and 10 from J, leaving 13 bases between them. CDR3 length: 14 amino acids. Germline CDR1 reads DFQATT; CDR2 reads SNEGSKA (reference sequence). CDR3 DNA: TGCAGTGCTAGAGAAGTTACAGGGCGATCACCCCTCCACTTT. It translates to CSAREVTGRSPLHF.

This chain links TRBV10-3 with TRBJ2-5; D perhaps matches TRBD2 (5 bases). Trimming cost V 0 bases and J 1 base, with 9 bases left between them. This CDR3 has 15 amino acids. CDR1 is ENHRY and CDR2 is SYGVKD in the germline V gene. The CDR3: CAISESGLGQETQYF. The DNA of the CDR3 is TGTGCCATCAGTGAGTCCGGACTGGGCCAAGAGACCCAGTACTTC.